Following are 31 T cell receptor beta chains from one sample sequenced in a study of type 1 regulatory T cells. Which antigens these TCRs recognize remains unknown. TCRdb reanalysed the reads using MiXCR and keeps one entry per CDR3 protein. The sample lists 55,000 to 65,000 distinct CDR3 sequences, less than 70% occurring once. Sequencing input: cultured non-Tr1 T cells, either the whole culture or a sorted T cell fraction (not recorded which). These receptors came from a human donor in good health.

The rearrangement uses TRBV6-1 and TRBJ2-5, with D perhaps TRBD1 (8 bases). The CDR3 is 14 residues long. The V end lost 6 bases, the J end lost 7 bases, and 18 bases lay between the germline ends. Germline V gene lookup returns CDR1 MNHNS and CDR2 SASEGT. CDR3: CASSDRGGRVTQYF. The CDR3 nucleotides are TGTGCCAGCAGCGACAGGGGTGGGAGGGTGACCCAGTACTTC.

The DNA for the CDR3 is TGCAGTGCTACCAGCGGGAGGGCCGATGAGCAGTTCTTC. It yields the protein CSATSGRADEQFF. The rearrangement links TRBV20-1 to TRBJ2-1; 10 bases map to TRBD2. The CDR3 runs to 13 residues. The germline V gene encodes CDR1 DFQATT and CDR2 SNEGSKA (reference sequence). V lost 4 bases to trimming and J lost 8 bases; unmatched junction nucleotides: 5.

There are a few counts of this clonotype. The V and J genes are TRBV5-5 and TRBJ1-1; TRBD1 might be the D (5 bases). V lost 0 bases to trimming and J lost 8 bases, with 14 bases between them. CDR3 length: 14 residues. Germline V lookup: CDR1 SGHKS, CDR2 YYEKEE (reference sequence). The CDR3 bases are TGTGCCAGCAGCTTGGAGTGGGGGGGTTTGGAAGCTTTCTTT. Amino acids: CASSLEWGGLEAFF.

This chain uses TRBV19 with TRBJ2-4, with 12 bases identical to TRBD2. V shed 9 bases, J shed 7 bases, and the junction held 7 bases outside the gene matches. The CDR3 loop spans 14 amino acids. The V gene's germline CDR1 is LNHDA and CDR2 SQIVND (reference sequence). The CDR3 is CARPPGLAGNIQYF. The CDR3 nucleotides read TGTGCCAGGCCACCCGGACTAGCGGGGAACATTCAGTACTTC.

This chain uses TRBV12-3 or TRBV12-4 with TRBJ1-1; D might be TRBD1 (6 bases). The V end lost 6 bases, the J end lost 8 bases, and 19 bases lay between the germline ends. The CDR3 runs 14 residues. The CDR3 coding sequence is TGTGCCAGCAGACGTACAGGGTCCGCTCCCGAAGCTTTCTTT. Encoded protein: CASRRTGSAPEAFF.

The sample holds many counts of this clonotype. The chain is built from TRBV3-1 and TRBJ2-5; 7 bases line up with TRBD1. Losses at the gene ends were 2 bases for V and 1 base for J; bases not matched to a gene: 4. Germline V lookup: CDR1 LGHDT, CDR2 YNNKEL (reference sequence). This CDR3 comprises 15 residues. In DNA form, the CDR3 reads TGTGCCAGCAGCCAACTACAGGGGCCCCAAGAGACCCAGTACTTC. Residues: CASSQLQGPQETQYF.

The table lists this clonotype with a few counts. V is TRBV20-1 and J is TRBJ2-1; the match to TRBD2 covers 11 bases. This CDR3 contains 17 residues. Germline-derived CDR1 and CDR2 are DFQATT and SNEGSKA (reference sequence). V dropped 3 bases and J dropped 0; count of bases not matched to a gene: 7. CDR3: CSARGLADPSSYNEQFF. The CDR3 DNA follows: TGCAGTGCTAGGGGACTAGCGGACCCGAGCTCCTACAATGAGCAGTTCTTC.

The CDR3 loop reads CASSPLAGYEQYF. The CDR3 bases are TGTGCCAGCTCACCCCTAGCGGGATACGAGCAGTACTTC. The chain is built from TRBV18 and TRBJ2-7; 9 bases line up with TRBD2. This CDR3 has 13 residues. The trim removed 3 bases at V and 4 bases at J, leaving 1 base unmatched. Per germline, CDR1 KGHSH and CDR2 LQKENI.

This clonotype has just a few counts. The rearrangement joins TRBV5-1 to TRBJ2-5; the D gene is possibly TRBD2 (6 bases). With 2 bases removed from V and 1 base from J, the gap between germline ends came to 9 bases. The germline gives CDR1 SGHRS, CDR2 YFSETQ. CDR3 length equals 14 residues. In DNA, the CDR3 is TGCGCCAGCAGCTTACGGGGGATCCAAGAGACCCAGTACTTC. As protein: CASSLRGIQETQYF.

This clonotype came up once. V usage is TRBV11-3 and J usage is TRBJ2-5; 9 bases line up with TRBD2. The CDR3 contains 14 residues. From germline, CDR1 is SGHNT and CDR2 YENEEA. J was trimmed by 4 bases and V by 4 bases; bases with no gene match: 4. This CDR3 is CASSSRAGGETQYF. The CDR3 nucleotides are TGTGCCAGCAGCTCTAGAGCGGGAGGAGAGACCCAGTACTTC.

The chain links TRBV15 to TRBJ2-5, with D perhaps matching TRBD1 (5 bases). There are 16 residues in the CDR3. CDR1 and CDR2 (germline): LNHNV, YYDKDF (reference sequence). Trimming stripped 3 bases from V and 7 bases from J, with 21 bases between. The CDR3 is CATSSALRRRGLTQYF. The DNA of the CDR3 is TGTGCCACCAGCAGTGCCCTCCGGCGTAGGGGTCTGACCCAGTACTTC.

About this clonotype itself: The junction departs from germline at one end; a sequencing error may be responsible. This chain uses TRBV29-1 with TRBJ2-3; no firm D call. The CDR3 sequence is 10 residues long. The germline gives CDR1 SQVTM, CDR2 ANQGSEA. CDR3 sequence reads: CSVGKETQYF. The CDR3 nucleotides are TGCAGCGTTGGAAAAGAGACCCAGTACTTT.

This clonotype was observed a few times. V and J are TRBV3-1 and TRBJ2-7; 8 nucleotides agree with TRBD1. The CDR3 loop spans 15 amino acids. V gave up 1 base and J gave up 2 bases; unmatched junction bases: 4. Germline V gene lookup returns CDR1 LGHDT and CDR2 YNNKEL (reference sequence). The chain's CDR3 is CASSQGTGGPYEQYF. The CDR3 coding sequence is TGTGCCAGCAGCCAAGGAACAGGGGGACCCTACGAGCAGTACTTC.

The CDR3 reads CASSQDGTEAQETQYF. The CDR3 coding sequence is TGCGCCAGCAGCCAAGATGGGACAGAGGCTCAAGAGACCCAGTACTTC. The chain employs TRBV4-1 and TRBJ2-5, with 7 bases identical to TRBD1. There are 16 residues in the CDR3. From germline, CDR1 is MGHRA and CDR2 YSYEKL. V lost 0 bases and J lost 2; bases outside the gene matches: 6.

The V call is TRBV3-1, the J call TRBJ2-7; no firm D call. The CDR3 totals 14 residues. V was clipped by 0 bases and J by 6 bases, with 12 bases between them. Germline CDR1 is LGHDT and CDR2 is YNNKEL (reference sequence). Here the CDR3 DNA reads TGTGCCAGCAGCCAAGACTCCCTACTCACCGAGCAGTACTTC. Its protein product is CASSQDSLLTEQYF.

This rearrangement joins TRBV5-5 to TRBJ1-1; tentatively, D is TRBD1 (5 bases). The V gene lost 4 bases and the J gene lost 0 bases, with 13 bases spanning the gap. The CDR3 length is 15 residues. Germline CDR1 reads SGHKS; CDR2 reads YYEKEE (reference sequence). CDR3 nucleotide sequence: TGTGCCAGCAGCCGTTCGCAGGGAATGAACACTGAAGCTTTCTTT. Translating it yields CASSRSQGMNTEAFF.

The chain combines TRBV18 with TRBJ2-3; D gene ambiguous. Germline-derived CDR1 and CDR2 are KGHSH and LQKENI. Trimming stripped 1 base from V and 11 bases from J, with 13 bases between. This CDR3 has 13 residues. The CDR3 DNA follows: TGTGCCAGCTCACCACTTTACTATCTGGAGCAGTATTTT. Amino acid sequence: CASSPLYYLEQYF.

CDR3 amino acids: CASRLNRGGYTF. DNA for the CDR3: TGTGCCAGCAGACTCAACAGGGGGGGCTACACCTTC. V gene TRBV7-2 combines with J gene TRBJ1-2, with TRBD1 identical over 8 bases. Trimming took 6 bases from V and 8 from J; bases not matched to a gene: 5. This CDR3 spans 12 amino acids. Germline-derived CDR1 and CDR2 are SGHTA and FQGNSA.

This clonotype was seen only a few times. This rearrangement joins TRBV9 to TRBJ1-5, with a tentative D call TRBD1 (6 bases). There are 15 residues in the CDR3. Per germline, CDR1 SGDLS and CDR2 YYNGEE. V gave up 3 bases and J gave up 3 bases, with 13 bases separating them. The CDR3 DNA sequence: TGTGCCAGCAGCGCCAAAGGGGGTGCCAATCAGCCCCAGCATTTT. Amino acid sequence: CASSAKGGANQPQHF.

Notes on this clonotype: One end of the junction is discordant with germline, which a read error may explain. The chain has TRBV7-2 and TRBJ1-4; D unresolved. The germline V gene has CDR1 SGHTA and CDR2 FQGNSA. The CDR3 sequence is 15 residues long. The DNA of the CDR3 is TGTGCCAGCAGCTTAAGCGGGAAGCCAGGAGAAAAACTGCTTTTT. Translated: CASSLSGKPGEKLLF.

V and J are TRBV20-1 and TRBJ2-1; the match to TRBD2 covers 8 bases. This CDR3 is 15 amino acids long. CDR1 is DFQATT and CDR2 is SNEGSKA in the germline V gene (reference sequence). V shed 1 base, J shed 3 bases, and the junction held 5 bases outside the gene matches. The CDR3 sequence: CSARGLAGIYNEQFF. CDR3 bases: TGCAGTGCTAGAGGTCTAGCGGGTATCTACAATGAGCAGTTCTTC.

The chain links TRBV4-2 to TRBJ2-7, with 7 nucleotides matching TRBD2. Germline V gene sequence: CDR1 LGHNA, CDR2 YNFKEQ. The CDR3 spans 17 residues. Trimming at V came to 1 base and at J to 4 bases, leaving 13 bases not matched to a gene. The CDR3, as DNA: TGTGCCAGCAGCCAAGCTTCGGTAGTGGGAGGGGTATACGAGCAGTACTTC. It encodes CASSQASVVGGVYEQYF.

This clonotype was picked up a small number of times. The J gene is TRBJ2-4, the V gene TRBV27; 8 nucleotides line up with TRBD1. J lost 1 base, V lost 6 bases, and 17 bases had no gene match. Germline lookup yields CDR1 MNHEY and CDR2 SMNVEV (reference sequence). The CDR3 runs to 19 residues. CDR3 DNA: TGTGCCAGCAGCCCACGTCCCGGGACAGGTGGAGGGGCCAAAAACATTCAGTACTTC. Translating it yields CASSPRPGTGGGAKNIQYF.

This clonotype was counted once. This chain joins TRBV2 and TRBJ2-2; the match to TRBD2 covers 14 bases. This CDR3 region has 17 residues. The germline V gene has CDR1 SNHLY and CDR2 FYNNEI. V was clipped by 6 bases and J by 6 bases; unmatched bases: 9. This chain's CDR3 is CASRAGTSGRFPGELFF. The CDR3 nucleotides are TGTGCCAGCAGAGCCGGGACTAGCGGGAGATTCCCCGGGGAGCTGTTTTTT.

This clonotype has more than one count but fewer than ten. The chain uses TRBV12-3 or TRBV12-4 and TRBJ2-2, with 12 bases aligning to TRBD2. The CDR3 runs 17 residues. V gave up 6 bases and J gave up 3 bases; unmatched junction bases: 8. Here the CDR3 DNA reads TGTGCCAGCAGCTACCGGGCTAGCGGGAGGGACACCGGGGAGCTGTTTTTT. Its protein product is CASSYRASGRDTGELFF.

This clonotype appeared once. The chain links TRBV7-2 to TRBJ1-2; 10 positions agree with TRBD1. J lost 4 bases, V lost 4 bases, and 9 bases had no gene match. The CDR3 runs to 16 residues. Germline V CDR1 and CDR2: SGHTA, FQGNSA. This CDR3 is CASSSPGQGRSYGYTF. The DNA of the CDR3 is TGTGCCAGCAGCTCGCCGGGACAGGGGAGAAGCTATGGCTACACCTTC.

This clonotype has more than one count but fewer than ten. CDR3 in amino acids: CASSPYRTAGSYEQYF. Here the CDR3 DNA reads TGTGCCAGCAGCCCTTACCGGACAGCAGGGTCTTACGAGCAGTACTTC. V gene TRBV3-1 combines with J gene TRBJ2-7, with TRBD1 as a possible D gene (6 bases). This CDR3 is built from 16 residues. Germline lookup yields CDR1 LGHDT and CDR2 YNNKEL (reference sequence). V lost 4 bases and J lost 4, with 20 bases in between.

The chain couples TRBV20-1 to TRBJ2-1, with D uncertain. Germline values: CDR1 DFQATT, CDR2 SNEGSKA (reference sequence). V gave up 1 base and J gave up 4 bases, with 11 bases separating them. This CDR3 is 14 amino acids long. The CDR3 DNA is TGCAGTGCTAGAGTGGCAGCTGGATACAATGAGCAGTTCTTC. Translating gives CSARVAAGYNEQFF.

The genes are TRBV20-1 and TRBJ2-7; D is unclear. V was pared by 2 bases and J by 3 bases, with 8 bases between. Germline values: CDR1 DFQATT, CDR2 SNEGSKA (reference sequence). This CDR3 spans 12 amino acids. The CDR3 region has the DNA TGCAGTGCTAGAAACCGTTACTACGAGCAGTACTTC. It codes for CSARNRYYEQYF.

V is TRBV20-1 and J is TRBJ2-3; TRBD2 matches at 7 bases. Trimming at V came to 0 bases and at J to 4 bases, leaving 7 bases not matched to a gene. CDR1 is DFQATT and CDR2 is SNEGSKA in the germline V gene (reference sequence). This CDR3 is 15 amino acids long. The DNA for the CDR3 is TGCAGTGCTAGAGATGAACGGGAGGAGGCAGATACGCAGTATTTT. It encodes CSARDEREEADTQYF.

The V call is TRBV12-3 or TRBV12-4, the J call TRBJ1-4; no firm D call. The CDR3 is made up of 12 amino acids. The V end lost 3 bases, the J end lost 10 bases, and 9 bases lay between the germline ends. CDR3 DNA: TGTGCCAGCAGTTTCAAGGTCGTAAAACTGTTTTTT. Translation: CASSFKVVKLFF.